Here is one TCR beta chain with its context. Antigen specificity is unknown. The donors, healthy Caucasians from Russia, were aged about 6 to 95. It was with a sample-barcoded 5' primer and a J-beta primer mix that a second PCR of about 7 to 12 cycles was run. TCRdb recomputed calls from the 5' RACE reads with MiXCR, one row per CDR3 protein. The table includes some 940,000 distinct CDR3 sequences, 25% to 35% detected once. This sample was taken from a study of blood T cells in healthy people across ages. Notes on the study in general: Across the age range, TCR beta diversity per million T cells fell in a roughly linear way.

The CDR3 has 15 amino acids. V lost 5 bases and J lost 8, with 22 bases in between. Germline lookup yields CDR1 SGHRS and CDR2 YFSETQ. The same data also went into a second study, on T cells of mothers and their children. From that report: Thymic selection molds TCR recombination output in a comparable way in related and unrelated pairs. Overlap in related mother-child pairs always slightly exceeded unrelated pairs, never significantly.

The chain links TRBV5-1 to TRBJ1-2; D gene ambiguous. The sequence was obtained from a woman in her forties in good health. The sequencing input was blood. CDR3 bases: TGCGCCAGCAGTGCCCGGACCGCCACCCAGGAGGGCTACACCTTC. Translation gives CASSARTATQEGYTF.